This TCR beta chain was identified in a study of response to subunit inactivated influenza vaccine. Remarks on this clonotype: Its matching antigen is unknown.

Study results and caveats: With each seasonal influenza vaccination, the authors suggested, few new T cells are recruited.

TCRdb re-called the RT-PCR reads with MiXCR, one entry per CDR3 protein. The sample records under 950,000 distinct CDR3 sequences, 21% being singletons. The origin of this receptor is a man aged 45 to 65 who received an inactivated influenza vaccine. The material was PBMCs from blood, obtained 4 to 6 days after vaccination.

For the CDR3, the DNA is TGTGCCACCAGCAGCGGACTAGCGGGAGTGAGGGAGCAGTTCTTC. Encoded protein: CATSSGLAGVREQFF. This chain uses TRBV15 with TRBJ2-1; TRBD2 aligns across 13 bases. CDR1 is LNHNV and CDR2 is YYDKDF in the germline V gene (reference sequence). V trimming: 3 bases; J trimming: 10 bases; junction bases outside the gene matches: 6. The CDR3 length is 15 residues.